A selection of T cell receptor beta chains follows, all from one sample in a study of blood T cell repertoires in COVID-19. Only in-frame clones appear in the TCRdb table, and some are missing; sequencing was by immunoSEQ multiplex PCR. The profile covers around 180,000 clones, with roughly nine tenths appearing a single time and roughly 2.4% taken by the ten largest. Sequenced: PBMCs or T cells enriched from blood (not recorded which). Every receptor here comes from a middle-aged woman with acute COVID-19. CDR3s include the opening cysteine and the closing phenylalanine or tryptophan. D genes are given only for firm matches. Expanded clones are given a class, and other clones once, few, many or no size at all.

j_gene | v_gene | abundance | d_gene | CDR3aa | CDR3nt
TRBJ2-7 | TRBV5-5 | NA | NA | CASSWTEGEQYF | TGTGCCAGCAGCTGGACGGAGGGCGAGCAGTACTTC
TRBJ2-1 | TRBV11-2 | NA | NA | CASSLYSGDNEQFF | TGTGCCAGCAGCTTGTATTCAGGGGACAATGAGCAGTTCTTC
TRBJ2-2 | TRBV2 | NA | TRBD1 | CASRGQGGTGELFF | TGTGCCAGCAGGGGACAGGGAGGAACCGGGGAGCTGTTTTTT
TRBJ2-7 | TRBV18 | NA | NA | CASSPEQLAREQYF | TGTGCCAGCTCACCAGAACAACTAGCACGGGAGCAGTACTTC
TRBJ2-3 | TRBV5-8 | NA | NA | CASSLDRLDTQYF | TGTGCCAGCAGCTTGGACAGGCTAGATACGCAGTATTTT
TRBJ1-4 | TRBV7-8 | once | TRBD1 | CASSPEDRTVGDDEKLFF | TGTGCCAGCAGCCCTGAGGACAGGACTGTGGGGGACGATGAAAAACTGTTTTTT
TRBJ2-1 | TRBV5-1 | NA | TRBD1 | CASSFSPDRGVYNEQFF | TGCGCCAGCAGCTTCTCCCCAGACAGGGGGGTTTACAATGAGCAGTTCTTC
TRBJ1-6 | TRBV19 | NA | TRBD1 | CASSPGQGSSPLHF | TGTGCCAGTAGTCCGGGACAGGGGAGTTCACCCCTCCACTTT
TRBJ2-7 | TRBV2 | NA | TRBD1 | CASSEYPGQGLTGEQYF | TGTGCCAGCAGTGAATATCCGGGACAGGGGCTGACTGGCGAGCAGTACTTC
TRBJ2-2 | TRBV9 | NA | NA | CASSVGADTNTGELFF | TGTGCCAGCAGCGTAGGCGCGGATACGAACACCGGGGAGCTGTTTTTT
TRBJ2-2 | TRBV5-1 | NA | NA | CASSPSRVNTGELFF | TGCGCCAGCAGCCCGTCCCGGGTAAACACCGGGGAGCTGTTTTTT
TRBJ2-7 | TRBV2 | NA | TRBD2 | CASKGASGAYEQYF | TGTGCCAGCAAAGGGGCTAGCGGGGCCTACGAGCAGTACTTC
TRBJ2-7 | TRBV18 | NA | NA | CASSPLRTGGDEQYF | TGTGCCAGCTCACCGCTTCGGACAGGCGGGGACGAGCAGTACTTC
TRBJ2-7 | TRBV7-2 | NA | TRBD1 | CASSLARDSPYEQYF | TGTGCCAGCAGCCTAGCCCGGGACAGCCCCTACGAGCAGTACTTC
TRBJ2-2 | TRBV7-7 | NA | TRBD2 | CASSLGGGPTGELFF | TGTGCCAGCAGCTTAGGCGGGGGGCCTACCGGGGAGCTGTTTTTT
TRBJ1-1 | TRBV2 | NA | NA | CASSLGEGGFTEAFF | TGTGCCAGCAGCCTAGGGGAAGGGGGTTTTACTGAAGCTTTCTTT
TRBJ2-6 | TRBV2 | NA | NA | CASSEGAGVGANVLTF | TGTGCCAGCAGTGAGGGGGCGGGAGTTGGGGCCAACGTCCTGACTTTC
TRBJ2-3 | TRBV18 | NA | TRBD2 | CASSPQASGDTDTQYF | TGTGCCAGCTCACCACAGGCTAGCGGGGACACAGATACGCAGTATTTT
TRBJ2-5 | TRBV30 | NA | NA | CAWSPQETQYF | TGTGCCTGGAGTCCACAAGAGACCCAGTACTTC
TRBJ1-2 | TRBV5-8 | NA | NA | CASSLVGASYTF | TGTGCCAGCAGCTTGGTGGGAGCTAGCTACACCTTC
TRBJ1-3 | TRBV5-6 | NA | NA | CASSLRDRNTIYF | TGTGCCAGCAGCTTACGGGACAGAAACACCATATATTTT
TRBJ2-3 | TRBV3-1/TRBV3-2 | NA | TRBD2 | CASSQGLAGGPHTQYF | TGTGCCAGCAGCCAAGGACTAGCGGGGGGGCCCCATACGCAGTATTTT
TRBJ1-5 | TRBV5-5 | NA | NA | CASSLGGAGWAQPQHF | TGTGCCAGCAGCTTGGGGGGAGCGGGGTGGGCTCAGCCCCAGCATTTT
TRBJ2-1 | TRBV7-6 | NA | TRBD2 | CASSLELARSNEQFF | TGTGCCAGCAGCTTAGAACTAGCGAGGTCCAATGAGCAGTTCTTC
TRBJ2-1 | TRBV6-6 | NA | NA | CASSYSRVYNEQFF | TGTGCCAGCAGTTACTCGAGGGTCTACAATGAGCAGTTCTTC
TRBJ2-2 | TRBV5-1 | NA | TRBD1 | CASSSRDSLGELFF | TGCGCCAGCAGCTCCCGGGACAGCCTTGGGGAGCTGTTTTTT
TRBJ2-7 | TRBV7-3 | NA | NA | CATLGLLIYEQYF | TGTGCCACACTGGGACTCCTAATCTACGAGCAGTACTTC
TRBJ1-4 | TRBV9 | NA | NA | CASSVGPSGVEKLFF | TGTGCCAGCAGCGTCGGTCCGAGTGGAGTGGAAAAACTGTTTTTT
TRBJ2-1 | TRBV5-4 | NA | TRBD1 | CASSTRDSLYNEQFF | TGTGCCAGCAGCACCCGGGACAGTCTATACAATGAGCAGTTCTTC
TRBJ2-3 | TRBV5-1 | NA | TRBD1 | CASSTDRVGGADTQYF | TGCGCCAGCAGCACGGACAGGGTTGGAGGGGCAGATACGCAGTATTTT
TRBJ1-3 | TRBV5-4 | NA | NA | CASSFTGLGNTIYF | TGTGCCAGCAGCTTTACAGGGTTGGGAAACACCATATATTTT
TRBJ2-5 | TRBV3-1/TRBV3-2 | NA | NA | CASSQAASRRAETQYF | TGTGCCAGCAGCCAAGCGGCCAGTAGGCGGGCGGAGACCCAGTACTTC
TRBJ2-2 | TRBV6-5 | NA | NA | CASSYFGYTGELFF | TGTGCCAGCAGTTACTTCGGGTACACCGGGGAGCTGTTTTTT
TRBJ2-3 | TRBV7-2 | NA | TRBD2 | CASSLERGVADTQYF | TGTGCCAGCAGCTTGGAGCGGGGGGTAGCAGATACGCAGTATTTT
TRBJ2-5 | TRBV3-1/TRBV3-2 | NA | NA | CASSHLGGPMETQYF | TGTGCCAGCAGCCACCTAGGAGGGCCCATGGAGACCCAGTACTTC
TRBJ2-3 | TRBV27 | NA | TRBD2 | CASSPWTSLTDTQYF | TGTGCCAGCAGTCCCTGGACTAGCCTCACAGATACGCAGTATTTT
TRBJ2-1 | TRBV11-2 | few | TRBD2 | CASGRTGTSVYNEQFF | TGTGCCAGCGGAAGGACCGGGACTAGCGTATACAATGAGCAGTTCTTC
TRBJ1-6 | TRBV12-3/TRBV12-4 | once | NA | CASSNRGSPLHF | TGTGCCAGCAGCAATCGAGGATCACCCCTCCACTTT
TRBJ2-1 | TRBV4-1 | NA | NA | CASSQQVTPYNEQFF | TGCGCCAGCAGCCAGCAGGTCACTCCCTACAATGAGCAGTTCTTC
TRBJ1-2 | TRBV19 | NA | NA | CASSIAGGANYGYTF | TGTGCCAGTAGTATAGCCGGGGGGGCTAACTATGGCTACACCTTC
TRBJ2-1 | TRBV5-1 | NA | TRBD2 | CASSLVAGVANEQFF | TGCGCCAGCAGCTTGGTTGCGGGAGTAGCCAATGAGCAGTTCTTC
TRBJ2-7 | TRBV5-4 | NA | TRBD1 | CASRPGQGTYEQYF | TGTGCCAGCAGACCGGGACAGGGCACCTACGAGCAGTACTTC
TRBJ1-4 | TRBV12-3/TRBV12-4 | NA | NA | CASSLDSNEKLFF | TGTGCCAGCAGTTTGGACAGTAATGAAAAACTGTTTTTT
TRBJ2-1 | TRBV3-1/TRBV3-2 | NA | TRBD2 | CASSQGLPGGPFDNEQFF | TGTGCCAGCAGCCAAGGATTGCCGGGGGGGCCTTTCGACAATGAGCAGTTCTTC